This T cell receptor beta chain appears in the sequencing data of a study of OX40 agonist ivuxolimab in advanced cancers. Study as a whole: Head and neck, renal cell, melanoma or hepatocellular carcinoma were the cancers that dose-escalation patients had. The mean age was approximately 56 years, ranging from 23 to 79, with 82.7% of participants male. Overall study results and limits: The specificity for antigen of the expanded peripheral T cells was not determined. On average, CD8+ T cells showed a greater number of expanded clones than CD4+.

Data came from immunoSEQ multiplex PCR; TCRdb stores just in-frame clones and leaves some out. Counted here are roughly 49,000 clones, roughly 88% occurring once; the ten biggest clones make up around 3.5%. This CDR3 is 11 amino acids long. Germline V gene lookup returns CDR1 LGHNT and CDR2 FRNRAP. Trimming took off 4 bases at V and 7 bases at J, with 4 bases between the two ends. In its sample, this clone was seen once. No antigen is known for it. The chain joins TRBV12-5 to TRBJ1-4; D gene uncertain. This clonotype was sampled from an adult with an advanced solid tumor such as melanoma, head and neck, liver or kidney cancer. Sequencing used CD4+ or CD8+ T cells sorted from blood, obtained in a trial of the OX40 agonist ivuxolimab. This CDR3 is CASGSPEKLFF. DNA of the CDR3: TGTGCTAGTGGTTCGCCTGAAAAACTGTTTTTT.